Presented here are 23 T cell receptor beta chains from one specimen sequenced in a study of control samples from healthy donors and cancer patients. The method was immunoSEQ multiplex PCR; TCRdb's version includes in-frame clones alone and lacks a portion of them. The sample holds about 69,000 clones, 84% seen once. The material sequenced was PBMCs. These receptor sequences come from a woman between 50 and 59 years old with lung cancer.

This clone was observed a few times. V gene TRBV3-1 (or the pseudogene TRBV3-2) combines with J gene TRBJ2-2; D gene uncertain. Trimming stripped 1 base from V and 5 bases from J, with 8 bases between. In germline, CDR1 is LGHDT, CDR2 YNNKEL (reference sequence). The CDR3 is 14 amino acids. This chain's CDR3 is CASSQGTQTGELFF. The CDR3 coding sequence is TGTGCCAGCAGCCAAGGGACCCAGACCGGGGAGCTGTTTTTT.

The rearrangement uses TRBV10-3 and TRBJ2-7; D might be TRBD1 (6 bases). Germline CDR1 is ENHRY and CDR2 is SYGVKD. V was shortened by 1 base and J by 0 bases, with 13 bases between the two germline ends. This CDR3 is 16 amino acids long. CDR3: CAISEFQGSGSYEQYF. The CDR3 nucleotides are TGTGCCATCAGTGAGTTTCAGGGGTCGGGCTCCTACGAGCAGTACTTC.

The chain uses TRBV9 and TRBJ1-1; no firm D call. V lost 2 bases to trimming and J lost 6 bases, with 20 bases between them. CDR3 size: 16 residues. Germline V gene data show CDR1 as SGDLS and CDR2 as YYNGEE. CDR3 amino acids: CASSVDPSSPYSEAFF. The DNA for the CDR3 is TGTGCCAGCAGCGTCGACCCGTCAAGCCCCTATTCTGAAGCTTTCTTT.

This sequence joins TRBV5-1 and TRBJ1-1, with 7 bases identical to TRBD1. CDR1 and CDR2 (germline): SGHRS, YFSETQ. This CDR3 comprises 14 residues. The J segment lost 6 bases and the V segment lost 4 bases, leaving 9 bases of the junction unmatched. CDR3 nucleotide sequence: TGCGCCAGCAGCCTACAGACAGGGACACCTGAAGCTTTCTTT. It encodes CASSLQTGTPEAFF.

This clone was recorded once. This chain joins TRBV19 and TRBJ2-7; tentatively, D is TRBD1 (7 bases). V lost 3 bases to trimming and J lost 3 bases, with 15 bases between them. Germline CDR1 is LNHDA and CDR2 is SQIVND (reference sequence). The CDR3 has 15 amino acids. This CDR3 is CASSIGGTANYEQYF. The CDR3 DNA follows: TGTGCCAGTAGTATCGGCGGGACAGCGAACTACGAGCAGTACTTC.

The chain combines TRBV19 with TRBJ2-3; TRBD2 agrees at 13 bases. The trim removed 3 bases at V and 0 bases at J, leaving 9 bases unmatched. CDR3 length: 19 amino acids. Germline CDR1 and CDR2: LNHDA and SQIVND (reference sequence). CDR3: CASSMSGLAGATSTDTQYF. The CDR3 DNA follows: TGTGCCAGTAGTATGTCCGGACTAGCGGGGGCAACTAGCACAGATACGCAGTATTTT. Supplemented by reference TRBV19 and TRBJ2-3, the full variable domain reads DGGITQSPKYLFRKEGQNVTLSCEQNLNHDAMYWYRQDPGQGLRLIYYSQIVNDFQKGDIAEGYSVSREKKESFPLTVTSAQKNPTAFYLCASSMSGLAGATSTDTQYFGPGTRLTVL.

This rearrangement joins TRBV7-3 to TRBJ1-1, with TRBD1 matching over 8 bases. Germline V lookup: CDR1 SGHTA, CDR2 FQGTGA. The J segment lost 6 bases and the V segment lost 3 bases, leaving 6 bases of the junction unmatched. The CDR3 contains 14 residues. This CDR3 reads CASSLDRDTSEAFF. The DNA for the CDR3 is TGTGCCAGCAGCTTGGACAGGGACACATCTGAAGCTTTCTTT.

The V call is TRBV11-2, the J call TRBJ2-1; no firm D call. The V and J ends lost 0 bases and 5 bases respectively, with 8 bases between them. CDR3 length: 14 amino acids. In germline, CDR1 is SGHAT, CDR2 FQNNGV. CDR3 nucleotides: TGTGCCAGCAGCTTAGATTATATGGACAATGAGCAGTTCTTC. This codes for CASSLDYMDNEQFF.

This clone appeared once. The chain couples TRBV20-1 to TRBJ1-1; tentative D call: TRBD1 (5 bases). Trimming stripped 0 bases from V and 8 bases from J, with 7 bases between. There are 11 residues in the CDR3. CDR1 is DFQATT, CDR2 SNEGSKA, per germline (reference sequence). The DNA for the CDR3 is TGCAGTGCTAGAGACCAGGGCGAAGCTTTCTTT. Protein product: CSARDQGEAFF.

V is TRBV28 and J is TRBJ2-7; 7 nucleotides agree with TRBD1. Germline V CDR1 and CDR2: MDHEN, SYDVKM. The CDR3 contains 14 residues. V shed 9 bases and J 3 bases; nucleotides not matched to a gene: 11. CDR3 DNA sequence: TGTGCCAGTCAACCCGACAGGGAAATCTACGAGCAGTACTTC. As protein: CASQPDREIYEQYF.

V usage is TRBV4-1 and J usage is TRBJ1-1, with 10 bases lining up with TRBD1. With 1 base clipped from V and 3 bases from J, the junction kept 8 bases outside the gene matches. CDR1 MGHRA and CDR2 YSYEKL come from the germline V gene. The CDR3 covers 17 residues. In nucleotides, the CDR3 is TGCGCCAGCAGCCAAGGGACAGGGGGTATGGAGTACACTGAAGCTTTCTTT. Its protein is CASSQGTGGMEYTEAFF.

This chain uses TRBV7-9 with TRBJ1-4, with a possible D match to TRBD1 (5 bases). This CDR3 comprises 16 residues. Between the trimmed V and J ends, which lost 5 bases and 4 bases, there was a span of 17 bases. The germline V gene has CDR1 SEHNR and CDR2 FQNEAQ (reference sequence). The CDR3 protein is CASSARRAGGNEKLFF. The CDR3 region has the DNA TGTGCCAGCAGCGCCCGCCGTGCCGGGGGTAATGAAAAACTGTTTTTT. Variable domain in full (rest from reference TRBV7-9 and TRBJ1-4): DTGVSQNPRHKITKRGQNVTFRCDPISEHNRLYWYRQTLGQGPEFLTYFQNEAQLEKSRLLSDRFSAERPKGSFSTLEIQRTEQGDSAMYLCASSARRAGGNEKLFFGSGTQLSVL.

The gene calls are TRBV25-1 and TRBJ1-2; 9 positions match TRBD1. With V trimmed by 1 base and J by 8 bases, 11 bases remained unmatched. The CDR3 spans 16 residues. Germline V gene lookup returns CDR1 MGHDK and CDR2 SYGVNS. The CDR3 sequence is CASSESWTGEYGGYTF. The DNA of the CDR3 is TGTGCCAGCAGTGAATCCTGGACAGGGGAGTATGGCGGCTACACCTTC.

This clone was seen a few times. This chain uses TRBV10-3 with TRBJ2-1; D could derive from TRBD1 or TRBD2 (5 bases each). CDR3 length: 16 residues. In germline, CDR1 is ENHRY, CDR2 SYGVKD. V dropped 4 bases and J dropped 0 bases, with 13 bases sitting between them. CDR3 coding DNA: TGTGCCATCAGTGTTAGGGGACGGAACTCCTACAATGAGCAGTTCTTC. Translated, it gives CAISVRGRNSYNEQFF.

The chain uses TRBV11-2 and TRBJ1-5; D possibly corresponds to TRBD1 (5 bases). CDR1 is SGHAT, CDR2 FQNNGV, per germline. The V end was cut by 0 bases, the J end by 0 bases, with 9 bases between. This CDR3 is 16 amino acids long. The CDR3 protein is CASSLETVYSNQPQHF. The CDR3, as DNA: TGTGCCAGCAGCTTAGAGACAGTGTATAGCAATCAGCCCCAGCATTTT.

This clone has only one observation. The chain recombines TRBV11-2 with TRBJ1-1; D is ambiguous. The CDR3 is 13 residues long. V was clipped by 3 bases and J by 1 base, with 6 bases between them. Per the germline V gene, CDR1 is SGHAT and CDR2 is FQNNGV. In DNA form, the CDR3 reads TGTGCCAGCAGCTTTGGAGGGAACACTGAAGCTTTCTTT. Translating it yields CASSFGGNTEAFF.

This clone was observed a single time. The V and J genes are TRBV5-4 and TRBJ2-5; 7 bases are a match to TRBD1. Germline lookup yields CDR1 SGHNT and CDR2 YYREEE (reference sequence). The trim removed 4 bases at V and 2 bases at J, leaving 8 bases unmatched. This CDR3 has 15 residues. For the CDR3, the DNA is TGTGCCAGCAGCCGCACACCGGGACAGCAAGAGACCCAGTACTTC. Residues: CASSRTPGQQETQYF.

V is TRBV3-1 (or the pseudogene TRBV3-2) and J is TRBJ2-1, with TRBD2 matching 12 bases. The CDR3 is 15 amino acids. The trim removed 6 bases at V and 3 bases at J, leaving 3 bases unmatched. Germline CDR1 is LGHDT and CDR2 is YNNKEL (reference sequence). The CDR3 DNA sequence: TGTGCCAGCAGTCCGACTAGCGGGGGCTACAATGAGCAGTTCTTC. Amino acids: CASSPTSGGYNEQFF.

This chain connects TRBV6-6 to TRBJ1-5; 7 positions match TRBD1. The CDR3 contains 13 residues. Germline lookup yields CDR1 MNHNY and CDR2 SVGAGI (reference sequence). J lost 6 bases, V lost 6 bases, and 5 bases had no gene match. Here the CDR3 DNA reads TGTGCCAGCAGGCCGACAGGGACTCAGCCCCAGCATTTT. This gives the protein CASRPTGTQPQHF.

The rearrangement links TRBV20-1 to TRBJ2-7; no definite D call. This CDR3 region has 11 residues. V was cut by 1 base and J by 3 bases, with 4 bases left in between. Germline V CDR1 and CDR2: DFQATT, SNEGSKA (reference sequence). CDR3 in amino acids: CSARVNYEQYF. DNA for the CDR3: TGCAGTGCTAGAGTGAACTACGAGCAGTACTTC.

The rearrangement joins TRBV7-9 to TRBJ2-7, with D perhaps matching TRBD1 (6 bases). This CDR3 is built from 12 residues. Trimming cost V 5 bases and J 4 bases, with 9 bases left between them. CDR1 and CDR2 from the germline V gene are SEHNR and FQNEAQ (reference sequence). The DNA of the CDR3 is TGTGCCAGCAGCCAGGGGAGTTACGAGCAGTACTTC. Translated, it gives CASSQGSYEQYF. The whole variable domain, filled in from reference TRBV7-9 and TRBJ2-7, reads DTGVSQNPRHKITKRGQNVTFRCDPISEHNRLYWYRQTLGQGPEFLTYFQNEAQLEKSRLLSDRFSAERPKGSFSTLEIQRTEQGDSAMYLCASSQGSYEQYFGPGTRLTVT.

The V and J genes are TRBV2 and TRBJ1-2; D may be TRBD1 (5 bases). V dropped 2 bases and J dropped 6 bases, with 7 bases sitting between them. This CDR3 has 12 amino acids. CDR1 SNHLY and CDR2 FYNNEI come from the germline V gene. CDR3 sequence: CASSEQGHGYTF. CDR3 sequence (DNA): TGTGCCAGCAGTGAACAGGGACATGGCTACACCTTC.

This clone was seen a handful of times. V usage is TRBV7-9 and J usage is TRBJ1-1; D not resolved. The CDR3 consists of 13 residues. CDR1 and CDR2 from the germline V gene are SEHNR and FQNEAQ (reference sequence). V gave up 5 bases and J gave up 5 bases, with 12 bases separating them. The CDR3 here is CASSLQAGTEAFF. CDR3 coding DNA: TGTGCCAGCAGCCTTCAAGCGGGGACTGAAGCTTTCTTT.